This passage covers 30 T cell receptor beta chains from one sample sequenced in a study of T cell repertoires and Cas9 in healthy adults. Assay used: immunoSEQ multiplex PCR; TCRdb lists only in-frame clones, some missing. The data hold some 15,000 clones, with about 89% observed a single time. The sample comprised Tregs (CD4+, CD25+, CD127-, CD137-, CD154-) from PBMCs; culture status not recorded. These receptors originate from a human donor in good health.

The CDR3 is CAASDRASSNQPQHF. CDR3 DNA: TGTGCCGCCTCAGACAGGGCCTCGAGCAATCAGCCCCAGCATTTT. The rearrangement joins TRBV10-3 to TRBJ1-5; 7 bases match TRBD1. V lost 11 bases to trimming and J lost 1 base; unmatched junction nucleotides: 11. The germline V gene has CDR1 ENHRY and CDR2 SYGVKD. The CDR3 length is 15 residues.

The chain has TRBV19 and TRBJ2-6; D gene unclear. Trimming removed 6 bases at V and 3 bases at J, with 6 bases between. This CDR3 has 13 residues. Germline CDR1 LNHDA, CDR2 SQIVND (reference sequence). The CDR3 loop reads CASRMGGANVLTF. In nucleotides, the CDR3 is TGTGCCAGTAGGATGGGTGGGGCCAACGTCCTGACTTTC.

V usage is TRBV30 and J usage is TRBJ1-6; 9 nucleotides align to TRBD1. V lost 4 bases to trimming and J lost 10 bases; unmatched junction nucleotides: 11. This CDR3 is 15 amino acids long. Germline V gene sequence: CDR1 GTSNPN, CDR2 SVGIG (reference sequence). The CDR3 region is CAWTFRGTGWSPLHF. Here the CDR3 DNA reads TGTGCCTGGACCTTCAGGGGGACAGGGTGGTCACCCCTCCACTTT.

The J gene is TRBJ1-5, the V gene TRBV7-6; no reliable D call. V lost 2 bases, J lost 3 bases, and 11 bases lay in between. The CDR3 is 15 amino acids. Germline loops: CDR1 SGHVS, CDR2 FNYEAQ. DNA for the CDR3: TGTGCCAGCAGCTTATCGGCAGGTAACAATCAGCCCCAGCATTTT. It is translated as CASSLSAGNNQPQHF. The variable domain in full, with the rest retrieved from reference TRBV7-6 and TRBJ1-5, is GAGVSQSPRYKVTKRGQDVALRCDPISGHVSLYWYRQALGQGPEFLTYFNYEAQQDKSGLPNDRFSAERPEGSISTLTIQRTEQRDSAMYRCASSLSAGNNQPQHFGDGTRLSIL.

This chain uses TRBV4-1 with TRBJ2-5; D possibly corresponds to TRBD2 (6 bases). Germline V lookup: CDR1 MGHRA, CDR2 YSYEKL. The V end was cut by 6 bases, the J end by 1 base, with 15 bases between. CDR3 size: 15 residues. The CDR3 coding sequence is TGCGCCAGCAGTCCTCCCCCCGGGGGCCAAGAGACCCAGTACTTC. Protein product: CASSPPPGGQETQYF.

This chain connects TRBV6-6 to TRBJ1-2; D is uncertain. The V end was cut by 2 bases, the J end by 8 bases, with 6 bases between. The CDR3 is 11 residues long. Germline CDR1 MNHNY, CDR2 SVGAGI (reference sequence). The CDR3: CASSYPRGYTF. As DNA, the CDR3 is TGTGCCAGCAGTTACCCTCGGGGCTACACCTTC.

The CDR3 sequence is CAISESYLAGISTDTQYF. DNA for the CDR3: TGTGCCATCAGTGAGTCCTACCTAGCGGGGATAAGCACAGATACGCAGTATTTT. This chain links TRBV10-3 with TRBJ2-3, with 9 bases that match TRBD2. The CDR3 spans 18 residues. Germline CDR1 is ENHRY and CDR2 is SYGVKD. The trim removed 0 bases at V and 0 bases at J, leaving 7 bases unmatched.

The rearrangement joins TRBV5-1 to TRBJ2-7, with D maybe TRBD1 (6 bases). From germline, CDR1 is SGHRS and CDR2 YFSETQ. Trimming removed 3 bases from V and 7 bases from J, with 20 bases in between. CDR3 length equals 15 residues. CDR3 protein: CASSSEGSARGEQYF. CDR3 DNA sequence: TGCGCCAGCAGCTCCGAGGGGAGTGCCAGGGGTGAGCAGTACTTC.

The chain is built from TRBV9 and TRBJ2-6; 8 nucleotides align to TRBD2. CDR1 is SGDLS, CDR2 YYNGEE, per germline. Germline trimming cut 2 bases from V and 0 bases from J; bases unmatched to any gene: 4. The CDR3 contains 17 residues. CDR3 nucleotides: TGTGCCAGCAGCGTTGGCGGGGGGAACTCTGGGGCCAACGTCCTGACTTTC. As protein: CASSVGGGNSGANVLTF.

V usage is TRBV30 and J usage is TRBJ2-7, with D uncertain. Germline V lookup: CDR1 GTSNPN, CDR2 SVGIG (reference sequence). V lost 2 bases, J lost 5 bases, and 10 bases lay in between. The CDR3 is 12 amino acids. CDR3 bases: TGTGCCTGGAGTCTGGGTCGTGACGAGCAGTACTTC. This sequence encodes CAWSLGRDEQYF.

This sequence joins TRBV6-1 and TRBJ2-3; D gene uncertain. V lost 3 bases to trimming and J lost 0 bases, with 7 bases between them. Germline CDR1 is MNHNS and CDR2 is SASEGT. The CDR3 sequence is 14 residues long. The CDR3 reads CASSDPLSTDTQYF. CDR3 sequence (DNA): TGTGCCAGCAGTGACCCGCTTAGCACAGATACGCAGTATTTT.

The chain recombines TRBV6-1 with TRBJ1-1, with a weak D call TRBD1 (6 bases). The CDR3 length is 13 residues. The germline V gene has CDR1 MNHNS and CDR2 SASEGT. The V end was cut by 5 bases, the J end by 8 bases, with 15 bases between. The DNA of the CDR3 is TGTGCCAGCAGTTATTTTCACACAGGGGAAGCTTTCTTT. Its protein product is CASSYFHTGEAFF.

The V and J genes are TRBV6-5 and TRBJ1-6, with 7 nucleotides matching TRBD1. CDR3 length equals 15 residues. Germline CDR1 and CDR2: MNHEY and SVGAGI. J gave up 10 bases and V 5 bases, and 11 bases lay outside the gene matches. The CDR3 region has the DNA TGTGCCAGCAGTGCGAGGACAGGCCGTGACTCACCCCTCCACTTT. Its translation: CASSARTGRDSPLHF.

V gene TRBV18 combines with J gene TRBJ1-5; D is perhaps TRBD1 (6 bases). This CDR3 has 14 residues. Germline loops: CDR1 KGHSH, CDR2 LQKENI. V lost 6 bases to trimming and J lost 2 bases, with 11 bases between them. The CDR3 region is CASSRGGGNQPQHF. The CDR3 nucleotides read TGTGCCAGCTCTAGGGGGGGAGGCAATCAGCCCCAGCATTTT.

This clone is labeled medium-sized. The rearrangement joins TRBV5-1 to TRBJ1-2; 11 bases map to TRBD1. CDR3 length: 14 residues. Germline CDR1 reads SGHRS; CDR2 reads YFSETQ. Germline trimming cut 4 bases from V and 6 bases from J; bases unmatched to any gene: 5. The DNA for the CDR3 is TGCGCCAGCAGCGGATTGGGACAGGGGGATGGCTACACCTTC. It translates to CASSGLGQGDGYTF. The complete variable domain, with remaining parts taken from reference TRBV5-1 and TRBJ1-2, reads KAGVTQTPRYLIKTRGQQVTLSCSPISGHRSVSWYQQTPGQGLQFLFEYFSETQRNKGNFPGRFSGRQFSNSRSEMNVSTLELGDSALYLCASSGLGQGDGYTFGSGTRLTVV.

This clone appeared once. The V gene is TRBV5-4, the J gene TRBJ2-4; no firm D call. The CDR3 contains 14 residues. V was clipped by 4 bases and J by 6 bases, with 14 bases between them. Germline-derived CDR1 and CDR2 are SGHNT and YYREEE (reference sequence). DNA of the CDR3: TGTGCCAGCAGCCCGACGGACGGAGTAAACATTCAGTACTTC. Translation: CASSPTDGVNIQYF.

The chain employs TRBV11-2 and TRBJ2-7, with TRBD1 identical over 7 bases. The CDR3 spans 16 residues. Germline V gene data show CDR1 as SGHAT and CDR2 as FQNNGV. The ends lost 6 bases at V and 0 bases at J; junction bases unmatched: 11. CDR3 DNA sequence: TGTGCCAGCAGAAAAGACTTCAGGGGGATCTCCTACGAGCAGTACTTC. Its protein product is CASRKDFRGISYEQYF.

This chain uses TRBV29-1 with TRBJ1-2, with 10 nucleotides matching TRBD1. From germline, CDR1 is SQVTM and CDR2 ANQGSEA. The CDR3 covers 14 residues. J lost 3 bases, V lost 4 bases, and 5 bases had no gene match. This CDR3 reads CSVARDRGYYGYTF. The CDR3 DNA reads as TGCAGCGTTGCTAGGGACAGGGGATACTATGGCTACACCTTC.

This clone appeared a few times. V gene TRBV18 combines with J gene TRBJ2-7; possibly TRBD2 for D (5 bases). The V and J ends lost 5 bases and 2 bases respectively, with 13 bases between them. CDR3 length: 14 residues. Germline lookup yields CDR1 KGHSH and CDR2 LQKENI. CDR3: CASSSGMVAYEQYF. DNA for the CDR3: TGTGCCAGCTCATCGGGGATGGTTGCCTACGAGCAGTACTTC. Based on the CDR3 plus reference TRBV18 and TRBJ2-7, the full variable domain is NAGVMQNPRHLVRRRGQEARLRCSPMKGHSHVYWYRQLPEEGLKFMVYLQKENIIDESGMPKERFSAEFPKEGPSILRIQQVVRGDSAAYFCASSSGMVAYEQYFGPGTRLTVT.

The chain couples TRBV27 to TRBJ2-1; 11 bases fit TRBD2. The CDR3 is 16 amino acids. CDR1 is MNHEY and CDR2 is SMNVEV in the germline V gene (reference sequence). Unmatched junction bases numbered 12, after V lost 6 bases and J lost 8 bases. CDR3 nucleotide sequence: TGTGCCAGCAGAGCTAGCGGGGGGCCCCACCATTATGAGCAGTTCTTC. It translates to CASRASGGPHHYEQFF.

The CDR3 nucleotides read TGTGCCAGCAGCTTGGTATCTCAAGAGACCCAGTACTTC. Translating it yields CASSLVSQETQYF. The genes are TRBV5-6 and TRBJ2-5; D is unclear. There are 13 residues in the CDR3. Germline V gene data show CDR1 as SGHDT and CDR2 as YYEEEE. V shed 0 bases and J shed 2 bases, with 5 bases lying between them.

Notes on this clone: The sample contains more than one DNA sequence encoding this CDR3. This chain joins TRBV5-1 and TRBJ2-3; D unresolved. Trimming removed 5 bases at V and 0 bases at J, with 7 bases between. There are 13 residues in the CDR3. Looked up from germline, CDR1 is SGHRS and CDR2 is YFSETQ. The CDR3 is CASRAESTDTQYF. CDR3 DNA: TGCGCCAGCAGGGCGGAAAGCACAGATACGCAGTATTTT.

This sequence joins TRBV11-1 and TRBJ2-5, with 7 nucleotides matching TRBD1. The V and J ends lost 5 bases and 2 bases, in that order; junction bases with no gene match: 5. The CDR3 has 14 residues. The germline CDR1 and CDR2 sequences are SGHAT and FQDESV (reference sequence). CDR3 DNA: TGTGCCAGCAGCCTTGGGACAGAGCAAGAGACCCAGTACTTC. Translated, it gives CASSLGTEQETQYF.

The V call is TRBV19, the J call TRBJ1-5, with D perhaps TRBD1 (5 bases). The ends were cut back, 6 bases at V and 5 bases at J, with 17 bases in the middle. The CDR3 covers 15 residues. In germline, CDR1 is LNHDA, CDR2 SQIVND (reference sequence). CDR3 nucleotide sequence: TGTGCCAGTAGCAGTTTACAGGCAGGTTATCAGCCCCAGCATTTT. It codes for CASSSLQAGYQPQHF.

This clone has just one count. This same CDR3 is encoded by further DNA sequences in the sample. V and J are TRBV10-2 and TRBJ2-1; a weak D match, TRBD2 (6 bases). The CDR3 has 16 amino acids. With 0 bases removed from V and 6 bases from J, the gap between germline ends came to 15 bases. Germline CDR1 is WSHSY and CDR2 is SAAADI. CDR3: CASSESISGGINEQFF. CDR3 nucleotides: TGCGCCAGCAGTGAGTCAATTAGCGGAGGTATCAATGAGCAGTTCTTC.

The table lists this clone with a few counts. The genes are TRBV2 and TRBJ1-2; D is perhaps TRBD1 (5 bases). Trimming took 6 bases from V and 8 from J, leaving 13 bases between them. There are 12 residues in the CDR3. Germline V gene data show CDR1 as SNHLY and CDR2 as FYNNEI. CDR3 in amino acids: CASRPQEGGYTF. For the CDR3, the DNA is TGTGCCAGCAGGCCACAGGAAGGGGGCTACACCTTC.

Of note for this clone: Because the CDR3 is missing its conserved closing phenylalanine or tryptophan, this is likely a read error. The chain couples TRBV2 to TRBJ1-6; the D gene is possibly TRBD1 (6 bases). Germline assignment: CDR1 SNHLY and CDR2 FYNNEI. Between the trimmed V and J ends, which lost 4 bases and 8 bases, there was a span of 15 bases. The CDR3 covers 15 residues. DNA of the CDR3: TGTGCCAGCAGTGCGGGCAGGGGACGCTATTCACCCCTCCACCTT. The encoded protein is CASSAGRGRYSPLHL.

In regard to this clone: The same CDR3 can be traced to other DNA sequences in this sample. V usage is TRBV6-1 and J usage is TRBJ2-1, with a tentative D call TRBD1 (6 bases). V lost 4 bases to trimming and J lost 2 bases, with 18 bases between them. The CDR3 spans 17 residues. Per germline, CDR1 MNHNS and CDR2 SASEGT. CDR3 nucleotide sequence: TGTGCCAGCAGTGGTCGGACGGGGACAAAAGCCTACAATGAGCAGTTCTTC. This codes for CASSGRTGTKAYNEQFF.

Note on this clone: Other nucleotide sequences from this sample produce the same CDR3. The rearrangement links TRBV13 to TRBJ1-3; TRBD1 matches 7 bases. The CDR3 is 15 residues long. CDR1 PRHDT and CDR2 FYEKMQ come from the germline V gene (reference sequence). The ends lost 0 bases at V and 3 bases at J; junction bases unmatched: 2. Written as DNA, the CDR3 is TGTGCCAGCAGCTTAGGACAGGGGCTTGGAAACACCATATATTTT. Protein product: CASSLGQGLGNTIYF. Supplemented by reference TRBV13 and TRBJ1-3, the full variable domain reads AAGVIQSPRHLIKEKRETATLKCYPIPRHDTVYWYQQGPGQDPQFLISFYEKMQSDKGSIPDRFSAQQFSDYHSELNMSSLELGDSALYFCASSLGQGLGNTIYFGEGSWLTVV.

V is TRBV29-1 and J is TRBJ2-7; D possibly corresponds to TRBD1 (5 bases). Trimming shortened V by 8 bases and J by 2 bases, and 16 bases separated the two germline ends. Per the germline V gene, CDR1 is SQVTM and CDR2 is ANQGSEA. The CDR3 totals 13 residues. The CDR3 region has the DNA TGCAGCACCATCACAGGTCAGCCCTACGAGCAGTACTTC. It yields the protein CSTITGQPYEQYF.